Listed below are T cell receptor beta chains from one sample, sequenced in a study of response to subunit inactivated influenza vaccine. MiXCR, run by TCRdb on the RT-PCR reads, gives a single entry per CDR3 protein. The table has 150,000 to 200,000 distinct CDR3 sequences, 11% seen once. The sample in question was non-naive T cells sorted from PBMCs, obtained 35 to 45 days after vaccination. Every receptor here comes from a man in his fifties or sixties who received an inactivated influenza vaccine. Both conserved end residues are part of each CDR3. A D gene is named only where the DNA matches it firmly. Part of the rows lack a size; the others show once, few, many or a class for expanded clones.

TGCGCCAGCAGCTCGGGACAGGGGGAGGGCTATGGCTACACCTTC | CASSSGQGEGYGYTF | TRBV5-1 | TRBD1 | TRBJ1-2 | NA
TGTGCCACCAGCAGAGATCTCGGGGTAATGAACACTGAAGCTTTCTTT | CATSRDLGVMNTEAFF | TRBV15 | NA | TRBJ1-1 | NA
TGTGCCAGCAGTTTGAGACAGGAGATCACAGATACGCAGTATTTT | CASSLRQEITDTQYF | TRBV12-3/TRBV12-4 | NA | TRBJ2-3 | many
TGCGCCAGCAGCAACGGACAGGGGTCAACCTACGAGCAGTACTTC | CASSNGQGSTYEQYF | TRBV5-1 | TRBD1 | TRBJ2-7 | NA
TGTGCCAGCAGTTTAGGGTCAGGGAGGTACAATGAGCAGTTCTTC | CASSLGSGRYNEQFF | TRBV12-3/TRBV12-4 | NA | TRBJ2-1 | NA
TGTGCCAGCAGCCGGGGACTAGCGGGGGGGCCTAAGTACGAGCAGTACTTC | CASSRGLAGGPKYEQYF | TRBV3-1 | TRBD2 | TRBJ2-7 | NA
TGCGCCAGCAGCCAGAACAGGGGACTCACCCAAGAGACCCAGTACTTC | CASSQNRGLTQETQYF | TRBV4-1 | NA | TRBJ2-5 | NA
TGTGCCAGCAGCCCTGGTAGCGGGGGGGGCCAGTACTTC | CASSPGSGGGQYF | TRBV6-1 | TRBD2 | TRBJ2-7 | NA
TGCAGTGCTGCGACACAGGTGGGGGGTGGCTACACCTTC | CSAATQVGGGYTF | TRBV20-1 | NA | TRBJ1-2 | many
TGTGCCAGCAAGGACCGGAGCTCCTATAATTCACCCCTCCACTTT | CASKDRSSYNSPLHF | TRBV6-2/TRBV6-3 | NA | TRBJ1-6 | few
TGTGCCAGTAGTATTTCTTGGGAGAGTTTCTACGAGCAGTACTTC | CASSISWESFYEQYF | TRBV19 | NA | TRBJ2-7 | few
TGTGCCAGCAGTTTGGGACAGAACTCTGGAAACACCATATTTTTT | CASSLGQNSGNTIFF | TRBV12-3/TRBV12-4 | TRBD1 | TRBJ1-3 | NA
TGTGCCAGCAGTCGTAACACAGCCTCAGACGAGCAGTACTTC | CASSRNTASDEQYF | TRBV2 | NA | TRBJ2-7 | few
TGTGCCAGCAGCTTAGCGGTTTCCGCGGCGCAGGATACGCAGTATTTT | CASSLAVSAAQDTQYF | TRBV7-2 | NA | TRBJ2-3 | many
TGCAGTGCCGAGCTCTACGGGTACAATGAGCAGTTCTTC | CSAELYGYNEQFF | TRBV20-1 | NA | TRBJ2-1 | NA
TGTGCCAGCAGTCCCCTTATGAGGGGATCCTACAATGAGCAGTTCTTC | CASSPLMRGSYNEQFF | TRBV27 | NA | TRBJ2-1 | few
TGTGCCATCCGAGGGGGGGGCCTGGACACCGGGGAGCTGTTTTTT | CAIRGGGLDTGELFF | TRBV10-3 | NA | TRBJ2-2 | NA
TGCAGTGCTACTAAAGATACGCAGTATTTT | CSATKDTQYF | TRBV20-1 | NA | TRBJ2-3 | many
TGTGCCAGCAGCTTACAGCAACAGGGGAAGGTTTTT | CASSLQQQGKVF | TRBV11-2 | TRBD1 | TRBJ2-2 | few
TGCAGTGCTAGCGGACCGAACACTGAAGCTTTCTTT | CSASGPNTEAFF | TRBV20-1 | NA | TRBJ1-1 | few
TGTGCCAGCAGTGTACAGCCCCTGAACACTGAAGCTTTCTTT | CASSVQPLNTEAFF | TRBV2 | NA | TRBJ1-1 | few
TGCGCCAGCAGCGAATCCCCACAATTCGGGGAGCTGTTTTTT | CASSESPQFGELFF | TRBV10-2 | NA | TRBJ2-2 | NA
TGCGCCAGCAGCGACCGGGACCCGGCCCTCTACGAGCAGTACTTC | CASSDRDPALYEQYF | TRBV5-1 | NA | TRBJ2-7 | many
TGCGCCAGCAGCTCAGGGGGGCCCGACTCCCAGCAGTACTTC | CASSSGGPDSQQYF | TRBV5-1 | NA | TRBJ2-7 | many
TGTGCCACCAGCCACCCGGGGGCCGTTTTCGGCACTGAAGCTTTCTTT | CATSHPGAVFGTEAFF | TRBV12-3/TRBV12-4 | NA | TRBJ1-1 | many
TGTGCCAGCAGCCAAGGTAGGGCAGGGGTTCGCAATCAGCCCCAGCATTTT | CASSQGRAGVRNQPQHF | TRBV4-2 | NA | TRBJ1-5 | NA
TGTGCCGTACAGGATCCAGGGGGCTACCAGCCCCAGCATTTT | CAVQDPGGYQPQHF | TRBV10-3 | TRBD1 | TRBJ1-5 | few
TGTGCCAGCAGCCCTAGCGAGTCCTACGAGCAGTACTTC | CASSPSESYEQYF | TRBV2 | NA | TRBJ2-7 | many
TGCAGTGCTAGAGATCAGCACTCTGGAAACACCATATATTTT | CSARDQHSGNTIYF | TRBV20-1 | NA | TRBJ1-3 | NA
TGTGCCAGCAACACACTCTCTGGGGCCAACGTCCTGACTTTC | CASNTLSGANVLTF | TRBV28 | NA | TRBJ2-6 | NA
TGTGCCACCAGCAGAGGGGGACTAGCTAGCGACGAGCAGTACTTC | CATSRGGLASDEQYF | TRBV15 | TRBD2 | TRBJ2-7 | medium-sized
TGTGCCAGCAGTTCCCCGACAGGCTATGGCTACACCTTC | CASSSPTGYGYTF | TRBV27 | NA | TRBJ1-2 | many
TGTGCCAGCAGTGAACCGACAGGGATGGGCAATCAGCCCCAGCATTTT | CASSEPTGMGNQPQHF | TRBV6-1 | TRBD1 | TRBJ1-5 | few
TGTGCCAGCAGCTTAGCGGCGGGGGTCAATGAGCAGTTCTTC | CASSLAAGVNEQFF | TRBV7-2 | TRBD2 | TRBJ2-1 | many
TGTGCCAGCAGCTCCCACTCGCCCAAATTCCGCTATGGCTACACCTTC | CASSSHSPKFRYGYTF | TRBV7-2 | NA | TRBJ1-2 | few
TGTGCCTGGAGGGACCGGGAGGGCTTCCATGAGCAGTTCTTC | CAWRDREGFHEQFF | TRBV30 | TRBD2 | TRBJ2-1 | NA
TGTGCCAGTAGTATAGTGTCGGGCAGTAATCAGCCCCAGCATTTT | CASSIVSGSNQPQHF | TRBV19 | NA | TRBJ1-5 | NA
TGTGCCAGCAGGCCTTTCTCCGGGGAGCTGTTTTTT | CASRPFSGELFF | TRBV5-5 | NA | TRBJ2-2 | NA
TGCGCCAGCAGTGAGGCGCAGGGGGCGTATGGCTACACCTTC | CASSEAQGAYGYTF | TRBV10-2 | TRBD1 | TRBJ1-2 | few
TGTGCCAGCTCACCACGGCGAGCGGGGCTACAAGAGACCCAGTACTTC | CASSPRRAGLQETQYF | TRBV18 | TRBD2 | TRBJ2-5 | NA
TGTGCCAGCAGCCAATTCGGCGGGACGACCTACAATGAGCAGTTCTTC | CASSQFGGTTYNEQFF | TRBV4-2 | NA | TRBJ2-1 | NA